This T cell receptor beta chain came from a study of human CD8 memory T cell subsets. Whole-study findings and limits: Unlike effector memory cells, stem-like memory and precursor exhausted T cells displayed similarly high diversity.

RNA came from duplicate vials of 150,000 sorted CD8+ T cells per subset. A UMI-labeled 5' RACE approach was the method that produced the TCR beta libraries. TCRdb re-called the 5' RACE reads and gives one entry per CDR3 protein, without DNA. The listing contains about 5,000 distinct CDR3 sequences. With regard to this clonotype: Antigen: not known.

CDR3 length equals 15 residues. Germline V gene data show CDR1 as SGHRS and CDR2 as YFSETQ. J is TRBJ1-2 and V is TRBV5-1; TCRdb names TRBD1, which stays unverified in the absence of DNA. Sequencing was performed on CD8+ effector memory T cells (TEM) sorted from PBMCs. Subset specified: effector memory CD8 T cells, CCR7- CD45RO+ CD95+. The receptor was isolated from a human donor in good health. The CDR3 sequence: CASSPGLGQTYGYTF.